The entry below gives a single TCR beta chain sequence along with its context. These data come from a study of shared T cell receptors in the human thymus. The repertoire was sequenced with immunoSEQ multiplex PCR; TCRdb's copy has only in-frame clones and lacks some. The data show 55,000 to 75,000 clones, over 90% seen once. Material for sequencing was thymocytes. The receptor was derived from a human donor.

CDR3 DNA: TGTGCCTCCCAAGGGGGGACAGGGAAGGGAAACACTGAAGCTTTCTTT. Translating gives CASQGGTGKGNTEAFF. This rearrangement joins TRBV30 to TRBJ1-1; 9 bases fit TRBD1. The CDR3 is 16 residues long. Per the germline V gene, CDR1 is GTSNPN and CDR2 is SVGIG (reference sequence). J gave up 2 bases and V 7 bases, and 14 bases lay outside the gene matches.